Presented here are 20 T cell receptor beta chains from one specimen sequenced in a study of blood T cell repertoires in COVID-19. The method was immunoSEQ multiplex PCR; TCRdb's version includes in-frame clones alone and lacks a portion of them. The sample contains around 64,000 clones, under 80% of which appear only once. Sequenced material: PBMCs or T cells enriched from blood (not recorded which). Receptors originate from a woman aged 55-69 years who had been exposed to COVID-19.

CDR3 in amino acids: CASSQDPKEGKRYTIYF. The CDR3 coding sequence is TGTGCCAGCAGCCAAGATCCCAAGGAGGGAAAGAGGTACACCATATATTTT. The gene calls are TRBV4-2 and TRBJ1-3; D not certain. This CDR3 region has 17 residues. Trimming removed 0 bases from V and 8 bases from J, with 20 bases in between. Per germline, CDR1 LGHNA and CDR2 YNFKEQ.

This clone appeared a single time. The chain carries TRBV28 and TRBJ1-1; TRBD1 might be the D (6 bases). Germline V CDR1 and CDR2: MDHEN, SYDVKM. V lost 6 bases and J 5 bases, leaving 13 bases between the germline ends. There are 13 residues in the CDR3. This chain's CDR3 is CASSRNRETEAFF. The CDR3 DNA reads TGTGCCAGCAGCCGAAACAGGGAGACTGAAGCTTTCTTT.

The genes are TRBV2 and TRBJ1-4, with 7 bases aligning to TRBD1. Trimming at V came to 6 bases and at J to 4 bases, leaving 5 bases not matched to a gene. The CDR3 sequence is 14 residues long. The germline CDR1 and CDR2 sequences are SNHLY and FYNNEI. Written as DNA, the CDR3 is TGTGCCAGCAGGGGGACAGATCGTAATGAAAAACTGTTTTTT. It codes for CASRGTDRNEKLFF.

This clone was observed a handful of times. The J gene is TRBJ2-7, the V gene TRBV4-2; 8 nucleotides match TRBD2. J gave up 0 bases and V 0 bases, and 7 bases lay outside the gene matches. CDR3 length: 17 residues. The germline gives CDR1 LGHNA, CDR2 YNFKEQ. The CDR3 DNA reads TGTGCCAGCAGCCAAGATGCGGGGGGACTTACCTCCTACGAGCAGTACTTC. Translation: CASSQDAGGLTSYEQYF.

This clone was recorded only once. This chain links TRBV30 with TRBJ2-7; TRBD2 aligns across 9 bases. Germline trimming cut 4 bases from V and 7 bases from J; bases unmatched to any gene: 11. Germline CDR1 is GTSNPN and CDR2 is SVGIG (reference sequence). The CDR3 has 14 amino acids. CDR3 sequence reads: CAWNMGLAALEQYF. CDR3 nucleotide sequence: TGTGCCTGGAACATGGGACTAGCCGCACTTGAGCAGTACTTC.

This clone was detected many times. CDR3 bases: TGTGCCAGCAGGCCGACTACCTCTTACGAGCAGTACTTC. It yields the protein CASRPTTSYEQYF. The genes are TRBV21-1 and TRBJ2-7; the D call TRBD2 from the table was never checked on the DNA. TRBV21-1 is flagged as a pseudogene. CDR3 length: 13 amino acids.

This clone was detected ten times or more. The chain links TRBV6-5 to TRBJ1-5; D gene unclear. V was shortened by 2 bases and J by 5 bases, with 7 bases between the two germline ends. The CDR3 contains 13 residues. The germline gives CDR1 MNHEY, CDR2 SVGAGI. CDR3 sequence reads: CASSYNTYQPQHF. The CDR3 DNA follows: TGTGCCAGCAGTTACAACACCTATCAGCCCCAGCATTTT.

The chain is built from TRBV3-1 (or the pseudogene TRBV3-2) and TRBJ2-5, with a tentative D call TRBD2 (5 bases). This CDR3 has 15 residues. Germline values: CDR1 LGHDT, CDR2 YNNKEL (reference sequence). Trimming stripped 3 bases from V and 7 bases from J, with 18 bases between. For the CDR3, the DNA is TGTGCCAGCAGCCAGTCCCCAGGCCCCCGGGGGACCCAGTACTTC. It yields the protein CASSQSPGPRGTQYF.

The CDR3 sequence: CASSFQTTGEQYF. Here the CDR3 DNA reads TGTGCCAGTAGTTTCCAGACCACGGGCGAGCAGTACTTC. J is TRBJ2-7 and V is TRBV19; D remains unclear. The CDR3 consists of 13 residues. V was cut by 5 bases and J by 6 bases, with 14 bases left in between. CDR1 is LNHDA and CDR2 is SQIVND in the germline V gene (reference sequence).

The V gene is TRBV5-1, the J gene TRBJ2-3; maybe TRBD2 (5 bases). Trimming left V 0 bases short and J 3 bases short, with 8 bases between. CDR3 size: 14 residues. CDR1 is SGHRS and CDR2 is YFSETQ in the germline V gene. CDR3 residues: CASSLGRGTDTQYF. In DNA form, the CDR3 reads TGCGCCAGCAGCTTGGGGCGCGGGACAGATACGCAGTATTTT.

The V gene is TRBV2, the J gene TRBJ1-6; the match to TRBD1 covers 10 bases. Trimming removed 6 bases from V and 14 bases from J; junction bases left unmatched: 4. The CDR3 length is 12 residues. CDR1 and CDR2 (germline): SNHLY, FYNNEI. The CDR3 sequence is CASSGQGGALHF. The CDR3 DNA is TGTGCCAGCAGCGGACAGGGGGGAGCCCTCCACTTT.

CDR3 coding DNA: TGTGCCAGCAGTGAAAGGGGGGAAAAACTGTTTTTT. It codes for CASSERGEKLFF. V usage is TRBV2 and J usage is TRBJ1-4, with D possibly TRBD1 on 6 matching bases. CDR3 length equals 12 residues. Germline loops: CDR1 SNHLY, CDR2 FYNNEI. The V end was cut by 2 bases, the J end by 8 bases, with 6 bases between. The complete variable domain, with remaining parts taken from reference TRBV2 and TRBJ1-4, reads EPEVTQTPSHQVTQMGQEVILRCVPISNHLYFYWYRQILGQKVEFLVSFYNNEISEKSEIFDDQFSVERPDGSNFTLKIRSTKLEDSAMYFCASSERGEKLFFGSGTQLSVL.

The V call is TRBV5-1, the J call TRBJ1-1; 10 nucleotides match TRBD1. CDR1 and CDR2 (germline): SGHRS, YFSETQ. V shed 5 bases, J shed 4 bases, and the junction held 5 bases outside the gene matches. The CDR3 covers 14 residues. The CDR3 spells CASSMDRGATEAFF. As DNA, the CDR3 is TGCGCCAGCAGTATGGACAGGGGGGCCACTGAAGCTTTCTTT.

Here the CDR3 DNA reads TGTGCCAGCTCAGACAGGAACACTGAAGCTTTCTTT. It specifies CASSDRNTEAFF. V and J are TRBV6-5 and TRBJ1-1; the D gene is possibly TRBD1 (5 bases). CDR3 length: 12 amino acids. In germline, CDR1 is MNHEY, CDR2 SVGAGI. Trimming removed 8 bases from V and 1 base from J, with 8 bases in between.

V is TRBV19 and J is TRBJ2-1; D is perhaps TRBD1 (6 bases). CDR1 is LNHDA, CDR2 SQIVND, per germline (reference sequence). The CDR3 consists of 14 residues. The V gene lost 6 bases and the J gene lost 7 bases, with 16 bases spanning the gap. The CDR3, as DNA: TGTGCCAGTAGAAACTCTAGGGGGATGAATGAGCAGTTCTTC. It translates to CASRNSRGMNEQFF.

The V and J genes are TRBV28 and TRBJ2-3, with D possibly being TRBD1 (6 bases). V lost 6 bases and J 2 bases, leaving 15 bases between the germline ends. Germline V CDR1 and CDR2: MDHEN, SYDVKM. This CDR3 has 15 residues. The CDR3 nucleotides are TGTGCCAGCAGCTCCCCAGGGGACACCACAGATACGCAGTATTTT. It is translated as CASSSPGDTTDTQYF.

The V gene is TRBV5-1, the J gene TRBJ1-6; 7 bases line up with TRBD1. Per germline, CDR1 SGHRS and CDR2 YFSETQ. CDR3 size: 17 residues. Trimming took 0 bases from V and 5 from J; bases not matched to a gene: 8. The CDR3 spells CASSLGRGGSDNSPLHF. CDR3 bases: TGCGCCAGCAGCTTGGGGAGAGGGGGCTCAGATAATTCACCCCTCCACTTT.

V and J are TRBV10-3 and TRBJ2-5, with TRBD1 matching over 7 bases. The CDR3 covers 14 residues. Losses at the gene ends were 3 bases for V and 2 bases for J; bases not matched to a gene: 3. In germline, CDR1 is ENHRY, CDR2 SYGVKD. CDR3 nucleotides: TGTGCCATCAGTGAAGGGGGACAGCAAGAGACCCAGTACTTC. Its translation is CAISEGGQQETQYF.

The chain couples TRBV19 to TRBJ1-5; D possibly corresponds to TRBD1 (5 bases). Germline CDR1 reads LNHDA; CDR2 reads SQIVND (reference sequence). The CDR3 has 14 amino acids. V lost 4 bases to trimming and J lost 3 bases, with 10 bases between them. The chain's CDR3 is CASSNRQLNQPQHF. CDR3 nucleotide sequence: TGTGCCAGTAGTAACAGGCAACTCAATCAGCCCCAGCATTTT.

The rearrangement links TRBV28 to TRBJ2-1, with TRBD1 identical over 8 bases. The CDR3 is 14 residues long. The J segment lost 7 bases and the V segment lost 7 bases, leaving 9 bases of the junction unmatched. CDR1 and CDR2 (germline): MDHEN, SYDVKM. The CDR3 loop reads CASTKEQGVNEQFF. DNA for the CDR3: TGTGCCAGCACTAAGGAACAGGGGGTGAATGAGCAGTTCTTC.